These 32 T cell receptor beta chains originate from one sample sequenced in a study of blood T cell repertoires in COVID-19. Generated by immunoSEQ multiplex PCR, the TCRdb table keeps only in-frame clones and is missing some. The sample includes almost 250,000 clones, around 88% of them seen just once. The material sequenced was peripheral blood. Every receptor here comes from a woman older than 75 with COVID-19, enrolled during active disease.

The chain combines TRBV6-2 or TRBV6-3 with TRBJ1-2, with D maybe TRBD1 (5 bases). The V end was cut by 5 bases, the J end by 4 bases, with 8 bases between. This CDR3 is built from 12 residues. Germline V gene data show CDR1 as MNHEY and CDR2 as SVGEGT. CDR3 nucleotides: TGTGCCAGCAGTGATGACAGCTATGGCTACACCTTC. Its protein is CASSDDSYGYTF.

This clone was seen only a few times. The J gene is TRBJ2-2, the V gene TRBV2; 13 nucleotides match TRBD2. Germline trimming cut 6 bases from V and 2 bases from J; bases unmatched to any gene: 6. The length of the CDR3 is 17 residues. CDR1 and CDR2 (germline): SNHLY, FYNNEI. This chain's CDR3 is CASRPGLAGRNTGELFF. DNA of the CDR3: TGTGCCAGCAGGCCGGGACTAGCGGGGAGAAACACCGGGGAGCTGTTTTTT.

The rearrangement joins TRBV19 to TRBJ2-1; tentatively, D is TRBD2 (5 bases). CDR1 and CDR2 (germline): LNHDA, SQIVND (reference sequence). This CDR3 contains 16 residues. Trimming took off 4 bases at V and 0 bases at J, with 13 bases between the two ends. For the CDR3, the DNA is TGTGCCAGTAGTACCCCCGTGGGGAGCTCCTACAATGAGCAGTTCTTC. As protein: CASSTPVGSSYNEQFF.

This chain connects TRBV28 to TRBJ2-1; perhaps TRBD1 as D (6 bases). CDR1 and CDR2 from the germline V gene are MDHEN and SYDVKM. The CDR3 covers 13 residues. V dropped 9 bases and J dropped 5 bases, with 14 bases sitting between them. The CDR3 nucleotides read TGTGCCAGTAGGGGGACACCAAACAATGAGCAGTTCTTC. As protein: CASRGTPNNEQFF.

The chain combines TRBV6-4 with TRBJ2-3, with a tentative D call TRBD1 (5 bases). Trimming took off 5 bases at V and 3 bases at J, with 15 bases between the two ends. The CDR3 is made up of 15 amino acids. CDR1 and CDR2 (germline): MRHNA, SNTAGT. As DNA, the CDR3 is TGTGCCAGCAGTACCACCAAGGGGTCGACAGATACGCAGTATTTT. This codes for CASSTTKGSTDTQYF.

This chain connects TRBV10-3 to TRBJ1-3, with D unresolved. CDR1 ENHRY and CDR2 SYGVKD come from the germline V gene. V was cut by 4 bases and J by 0 bases, with 16 bases left in between. The CDR3 contains 17 residues. In DNA, the CDR3 is TGTGCCATCAGTGGCGGATCAGTTGTTAGCTCTGGAAACACCATATATTTT. Its translation is CAISGGSVVSSGNTIYF.

This chain connects TRBV9 to TRBJ2-1; D is undetermined. Germline values: CDR1 SGDLS, CDR2 YYNGEE. This CDR3 has 16 amino acids. V dropped 4 bases and J dropped 0 bases, with 14 bases sitting between them. The CDR3 is CASSTWAPSSYNEQFF. The CDR3 DNA is TGTGCCAGCAGCACCTGGGCGCCAAGCTCCTACAATGAGCAGTTCTTC.

The chain employs TRBV2 and TRBJ1-6; D is perhaps TRBD1 (6 bases). From germline, CDR1 is SNHLY and CDR2 FYNNEI. Trimming shortened V by 7 bases and J by 7 bases, and 14 bases separated the two germline ends. This CDR3 region has 14 residues. For the CDR3, the DNA is TGTGCCAGCACCCGGACAGTTACGAATTCACCCCTCCACTTT. It encodes CASTRTVTNSPLHF.

The J gene is TRBJ1-4, the V gene TRBV25-1; TRBD1 aligns across 11 bases. Germline V gives CDR1 MGHDK, CDR2 SYGVNS. V dropped 3 bases and J dropped 7; count of bases not matched to a gene: 4. The length of the CDR3 is 15 residues. The CDR3 coding sequence is TGTGCCAGCAGTGATGGGGGGACAGGGGGTGAAAAACTGTTTTTT. This codes for CASSDGGTGGEKLFF. The whole variable domain, filled in from reference TRBV25-1 and TRBJ1-4, reads EADIYQTPRYLVIGTGKKITLECSQTMGHDKMYWYQQDPGMELHLIHYSYGVNSTEKGDLSSESTVSRIRTEHFPLTLESARPSHTSQYLCASSDGGTGGEKLFFGSGTQLSVL.

The V and J genes are TRBV4-1 and TRBJ2-7; TRBD2 matches at 12 bases. V shed 0 bases and J 2 bases; nucleotides not matched to a gene: 8. Germline CDR1 and CDR2: MGHRA and YSYEKL. The CDR3 is 18 amino acids. The CDR3 loop is CASSQDRARTSGAYEQYF. Written as DNA, the CDR3 is TGCGCCAGCAGCCAAGATCGGGCACGGACTAGCGGGGCCTACGAGCAGTACTTC.

The gene calls are TRBV6-5 and TRBJ1-2; D uncertain. The V gene's germline CDR1 is MNHEY and CDR2 SVGAGI. The CDR3 contains 15 residues. V dropped 6 bases and J dropped 0 bases, with 14 bases sitting between them. The CDR3 bases are TGTGCCAGCAGCAGATCCCGGGAGCCTAACTATGGCTACACCTTC. It codes for CASSRSREPNYGYTF.

The gene calls are TRBV5-6 and TRBJ2-5; the D gene is possibly TRBD1 (5 bases). CDR1 SGHDT and CDR2 YYEEEE come from the germline V gene. The CDR3 consists of 15 residues. V shed 0 bases and J shed 4 bases, with 13 bases lying between them. The CDR3 region has the DNA TGTGCCAGCAGCTTGGCCCGGGCAGGGCGAGAGACCCAGTACTTC. Protein sequence: CASSLARAGRETQYF.

The chain joins TRBV7-2 to TRBJ1-1, with TRBD1 identical over 8 bases. V was clipped by 5 bases and J by 10 bases; unmatched bases: 12. CDR3 size: 14 residues. The germline V gene encodes CDR1 SGHTA and CDR2 FQGNSA. The CDR3 here is CASSPGPQGARAFF. The CDR3 bases are TGTGCCAGCAGCCCTGGACCTCAGGGGGCGCGAGCTTTCTTT.

In this sample, this clone turned up a few times. The J gene is TRBJ2-1, the V gene TRBV7-8, with 7 bases fitting TRBD1. In germline, CDR1 is SGHVS, CDR2 FQNEAQ. Trimming at V came to 1 base and at J to 9 bases, leaving 9 bases not matched to a gene. This CDR3 contains 15 residues. CDR3 sequence reads: CASSLVSQGGGEQFF. Here the CDR3 DNA reads TGTGCCAGCAGCTTAGTATCCCAAGGGGGCGGTGAGCAGTTCTTC.

The gene calls are TRBV11-3 and TRBJ1-1; maybe TRBD1 (6 bases). The length of the CDR3 is 14 residues. Deletions cut 5 bases from V and 4 bases from J, with 14 bases between. Germline V CDR1 and CDR2: SGHNT, YENEEA. This CDR3 reads CASSRGGSSTEAFF. CDR3 sequence (DNA): TGTGCCAGCAGCCGGGGGGGCTCGAGCACTGAAGCTTTCTTT.

CDR3 sequence: CASSRLGRGSPLHF. The CDR3 DNA is TGTGCCAGCAGCCGCCTGGGCAGGGGTTCACCCCTCCACTTT. The chain combines TRBV11-3 with TRBJ1-6; D perhaps matches TRBD1 (6 bases). This CDR3 contains 14 residues. The V gene lost 5 bases and the J gene lost 9 bases, with 14 bases spanning the gap. Germline CDR1 and CDR2: SGHNT and YENEEA.

This chain joins TRBV19 and TRBJ2-7, with D maybe TRBD1 (5 bases). Germline lookup yields CDR1 LNHDA and CDR2 SQIVND (reference sequence). V lost 7 bases and J lost 0, with 10 bases in between. The CDR3 length is 13 residues. CDR3 region: CASKGRLSYEQYV. As DNA, the CDR3 is TGTGCCAGTAAGGGGCGTCTCTCCTACGAGCAGTACGTC.

V and J are TRBV6-5 and TRBJ1-1, with D hard to call. The CDR3 contains 12 residues. Deletions cut 11 bases from V and 1 base from J, with 11 bases between. Germline V CDR1 and CDR2: MNHEY, SVGAGI. CDR3 residues: CAGSTQNTEAFF. The CDR3 coding sequence is TGTGCCGGTTCGACACAGAACACTGAAGCTTTCTTT.

The chain links TRBV5-1 to TRBJ2-7; tentative D call: TRBD1 (6 bases). The CDR3 sequence is 13 residues long. The germline V and J ends were trimmed by 4 bases and 3 bases, with 11 bases remaining between them. Per germline, CDR1 SGHRS and CDR2 YFSETQ. The CDR3, as DNA: TGCGCCAGCAGCCCGACAGGTGACTACGAGCAGTACTTC. Translation gives CASSPTGDYEQYF. Drawing the rest from reference TRBV5-1 and TRBJ2-7, the complete variable domain is KAGVTQTPRYLIKTRGQQVTLSCSPISGHRSVSWYQQTPGQGLQFLFEYFSETQRNKGNFPGRFSGRQFSNSRSEMNVSTLELGDSALYLCASSPTGDYEQYFGPGTRLTVT.

The V gene is TRBV10-2, the J gene TRBJ1-5; perhaps TRBD1 as D (5 bases). Per germline, CDR1 WSHSY and CDR2 SAAADI. With 7 bases removed from V and 7 bases from J, the gap between germline ends came to 17 bases. The CDR3 spans 14 residues. This chain's CDR3 is CASTQQGGGQPQHF. In DNA form, the CDR3 reads TGCGCCAGCACCCAGCAGGGAGGAGGGCAGCCCCAGCATTTT.

This clone showed up just once. V and J are TRBV3-1 (or the pseudogene TRBV3-2) and TRBJ2-2, with 12 positions matching TRBD1. V lost 6 bases, J lost 6 bases, and 8 bases stayed unmatched. CDR1 LGHDT and CDR2 YNNKEL come from the germline V gene (reference sequence). The CDR3 loop spans 16 amino acids. The CDR3, as DNA: TGTGCCAGCAGACCCCGGGACAGGGGGCGCCCCGGGGAGCTGTTTTTT. Amino acids: CASRPRDRGRPGELFF.

The chain joins TRBV7-2 to TRBJ1-3; D gene uncertain. CDR3 length: 14 amino acids. V shed 2 bases and J shed 0 bases, with 5 bases lying between them. Germline V lookup: CDR1 SGHTA, CDR2 FQGNSA. This CDR3 is CASSLLSSGNTIYF. The CDR3 DNA reads TGTGCCAGCAGCTTATTATCCTCTGGAAACACCATATATTTT.

This chain joins TRBV6-5 and TRBJ1-2; D gene uncertain. The germline V and J ends were trimmed by 5 bases and 5 bases, with 6 bases remaining between them. Germline CDR1 reads MNHEY; CDR2 reads SVGAGI. The length of the CDR3 is 11 residues. This chain's CDR3 is CASSHSYGYTF. The CDR3 bases are TGTGCCAGCAGTCACAGTTATGGCTACACCTTC.

CDR3 sequence (DNA): TGTGCCAGTAGTTTCGGCGACAGGGGGGTTAATCAGCCCCAGCATTTT. Amino acids: CASSFGDRGVNQPQHF. The V gene is TRBV19, the J gene TRBJ1-5, with 9 bases fitting TRBD1. The V gene's germline CDR1 is LNHDA and CDR2 SQIVND (reference sequence). The ends lost 5 bases at V and 4 bases at J; junction bases unmatched: 9. This CDR3 region has 16 residues.

The rearrangement links TRBV5-5 to TRBJ2-5, with D tentatively TRBD1 (5 bases). This CDR3 is 14 amino acids long. CDR1 is SGHKS and CDR2 is YYEKEE in the germline V gene (reference sequence). The V gene lost 4 bases and the J gene lost 5 bases, with 15 bases spanning the gap. The CDR3 loop reads CASSVARVDETQYF. The CDR3 DNA reads as TGTGCCAGCAGCGTGGCCAGGGTTGACGAGACCCAGTACTTC.

The V and J genes are TRBV5-1 and TRBJ2-5; the match to TRBD2 covers 7 bases. This CDR3 spans 16 amino acids. With 0 bases clipped from V and 2 bases from J, the junction kept 7 bases outside the gene matches. The V gene's germline CDR1 is SGHRS and CDR2 YFSETQ. As DNA, the CDR3 is TGCGCCAGCAGCTTGGAGTTAGCGGGCTTTCAAGAGACCCAGTACTTC. This encodes CASSLELAGFQETQYF.

The chain is built from TRBV5-1 and TRBJ2-5, with TRBD1 identical over 8 bases. Germline-derived CDR1 and CDR2 are SGHRS and YFSETQ. The CDR3 runs to 15 residues. The V gene end was trimmed by 4 bases and the J gene end by 2 bases; junction bases not matched to a gene: 7. CDR3 residues: CASSPRTGSQETQYF. The CDR3 DNA reads as TGCGCCAGCAGCCCTCGGACAGGGTCTCAAGAGACCCAGTACTTC.

The chain links TRBV5-1 to TRBJ2-1, with D tentatively TRBD1 (5 bases). The CDR3 runs 15 residues. Trimming shortened V by 0 bases and J by 1 base, and 8 bases separated the two germline ends. Looked up from germline, CDR1 is SGHRS and CDR2 is YFSETQ. The CDR3 bases are TGCGCCAGCAGCTTGGACGGACAATCCTACAATGAGCAGTTCTTC. Translated: CASSLDGQSYNEQFF.

The chain carries TRBV7-2 and TRBJ2-7, with D tentatively TRBD2 (5 bases). The CDR3 is 15 residues long. In germline, CDR1 is SGHTA, CDR2 FQGNSA. V lost 5 bases, J lost 0 bases, and 14 bases lay in between. The CDR3 sequence: CASSPSGSISYEQYF. CDR3 in DNA: TGTGCCAGCAGCCCCTCGGGAAGTATCTCCTACGAGCAGTACTTC.

CDR3 in DNA: TGTGCCAGCAGTGAAGGTCCGGTTGGGGAGCTGTTTTTT. Residues: CASSEGPVGELFF. The rearrangement joins TRBV2 to TRBJ1-3; unclear D gene. TRBJ2-2 matches the DNA end more closely, so the J call is doubtful. Germline CDR1 is SNHLY and CDR2 is FYNNEI. The CDR3 covers 13 residues.

J is TRBJ2-7 and V is TRBV6-6; D perhaps matches TRBD1 (6 bases). The length of the CDR3 is 15 residues. CDR1 and CDR2 (germline): MNHNY, SVGAGI (reference sequence). V shed 6 bases and J shed 0 bases, with 15 bases lying between them. CDR3 nucleotides: TGTGCCAGCAGCGACGGGACACTTGGCTCCTACGAGCAGTACTTC. Translated: CASSDGTLGSYEQYF.

V usage is TRBV10-3 and J usage is TRBJ2-5; weak D call: TRBD1 (6 bases). Germline values: CDR1 ENHRY, CDR2 SYGVKD. The CDR3 is 14 amino acids. The ends were cut back, 3 bases at V and 2 bases at J, with 10 bases in the middle. CDR3 in DNA: TGTGCCATCAGTGAACAGGGCACGCAAGAGACCCAGTACTTC. The encoded protein is CAISEQGTQETQYF.